This T cell receptor (beta chain) came from a study of blood T cell repertoires in COVID-19. About the study: Collection of acute and convalescent COVID-19 samples took place in the United States, Italy and Spain. PBMCs, B-cell-depleted T cells, or T cells were the source of the cDNA or gDNA that made up the material.

In the original analysis: Estimation of nucleated cell counts was performed using reference gene primer amplification. Generated by immunoSEQ multiplex PCR, the TCRdb table keeps only in-frame clones and is missing some. V, J and clone size derive from that table, while D and trimming were established from the DNA sequence. The sample has about 220,000 clones; about 85% are singletons. The CDR3 sequence is 15 residues long. The gene calls are TRBV21-1 and TRBJ2-3; the table's TRBD2 call for D was not verified on the DNA. TRBV21-1 is a listed pseudogene. This receptor was obtained from a man aged 25 to 45 with active or convalescent COVID-19. Specimen: peripheral blood. The chain's CDR3 is CASSAVGGPTDTQYF. CDR3 coding DNA: TGTGCCAGCAGTGCAGTCGGGGGTCCCACAGATACGCAGTATTTT.